The 12 T cell receptor beta chains reported below all come from one sample, sequenced in a study of human T cells and chemical hapten exposure. MiXCR was run by TCRdb on the 5' RACE reads, yielding one entry per CDR3 protein. The sample has about 140,000 distinct CDR3 sequences, around 4% seen once. Researchers extracted total RNA from unfractionated whole blood. These TCRs come from a female donor in good health.

CDR3 in amino acids: CASSRRETGELFF. Written as DNA, the CDR3 is TGTGCCAGCAGCCGCAGGGAGACCGGGGAGCTGTTTTTT. The chain combines TRBV7-2 with TRBJ2-2; D assignment may be TRBD1 or TRBD2 (5 bases each). Per the germline V gene, CDR1 is SGHTA and CDR2 is FQGNSA. V shed 5 bases and J shed 5 bases, with 9 bases lying between them. The CDR3 has 13 amino acids.

The table lists this clonotype with a few counts. The chain combines TRBV7-2 with TRBJ2-4; 14 bases are a match to TRBD2. The V segment lost 1 base and the J segment 12 bases; nucleotides outside the gene matches: 8. Germline V CDR1 and CDR2: SGHTA, FQGNSA. This CDR3 contains 16 residues. The CDR3 DNA follows: TGTGCCAGCAGCTTAGATCGGACTAGCGGGGGGATCGATCAGTACTTC. As protein: CASSLDRTSGGIDQYF. The full variable domain, rest sourced from reference TRBV7-2 and TRBJ2-4, is GAGVSQSPSNKVTEKGKDVELRCDPISGHTALYWYRQSLGQGLEFLIYFQGNSAPDKSGLPSDRFSAERTGGSVSTLTIQRTQQEDSAVYLCASSLDRTSGGIDQYFGAGTRLSVL.

This clonotype appeared many times. The chain employs TRBV5-1 and TRBJ1-1; TRBD1 might be the D (5 bases). The germline V gene encodes CDR1 SGHRS and CDR2 YFSETQ. Trimming removed 3 bases at V and 4 bases at J, with 19 bases between. CDR3 length equals 16 residues. The CDR3 loop reads CASSSLGGVIVTEAFF. CDR3 nucleotides: TGCGCCAGCAGCTCCCTAGGAGGGGTAATAGTCACTGAAGCTTTCTTT.

This clonotype was detected ten times or more. The gene calls are TRBV20-1 and TRBJ2-7; 7 bases line up with TRBD2. V shed 6 bases and J 2 bases; nucleotides not matched to a gene: 10. This CDR3 comprises 14 residues. Germline V gene data show CDR1 as DFQATT and CDR2 as SNEGSKA (reference sequence). The CDR3 protein is CSARIEAGTYEQYF. The CDR3 region has the DNA TGCAGTGCCAGAATCGAAGCGGGGACCTACGAGCAGTACTTC.

This clonotype was found many times. The chain couples TRBV7-2 to TRBJ2-3; D gene uncertain. This CDR3 has 14 residues. Trimming stripped 3 bases from V and 1 base from J, with 8 bases between. Germline-derived CDR1 and CDR2 are SGHTA and FQGNSA. CDR3 in DNA: TGTGCCAGCAGCTTGAGTCCCGGCACAGATACGCAGTATTTT. It encodes CASSLSPGTDTQYF.

This clonotype was picked up many times. The rearrangement joins TRBV18 to TRBJ1-6; D unresolved. Germline-derived CDR1 and CDR2 are KGHSH and LQKENI. Trimming left V 3 bases short and J 0 bases short, with 12 bases between. This CDR3 spans 17 amino acids. The CDR3 reads CASSPFQPSSYNSPLHF. CDR3 nucleotide sequence: TGTGCCAGCTCACCGTTCCAGCCTAGCTCCTATAATTCACCCCTCCACTTT.

This clonotype showed up many times. The CDR3 nucleotides are TGTGCCAGCAGTTACTCGAGGGGTGGGCTAGCCCACAATGAGCAGTTCTTC. Translating it yields CASSYSRGGLAHNEQFF. The chain links TRBV6-2 or TRBV6-3 to TRBJ2-1; either TRBD1 or TRBD2 may fit D (5 bases each). CDR1 is MNHEY and CDR2 is SVGEGT in the germline V gene. This CDR3 region has 17 residues. V lost 0 bases, J lost 5 bases, and 17 bases lay in between.

This clonotype was recorded at least ten times. The chain joins TRBV2 to TRBJ2-4, with D maybe TRBD1 (5 bases). Trimming stripped 3 bases from V and 0 bases from J, with 9 bases between. In germline, CDR1 is SNHLY, CDR2 FYNNEI. The CDR3 runs 15 residues. CDR3 in amino acids: CASSETEIAKNIQYF. CDR3 coding DNA: TGTGCCAGCAGTGAGACAGAAATAGCCAAAAACATTCAGTACTTC.

This clonotype was detected ten times or more. The CDR3 DNA is TGCAGTGCTAGAGATCCCAGGGAGGGCACTAAGAACACTGAAGCTTTCTTT. Translating gives CSARDPREGTKNTEAFF. This rearrangement joins TRBV20-1 to TRBJ1-1; D perhaps matches TRBD1 (5 bases). Looked up from germline, CDR1 is DFQATT and CDR2 is SNEGSKA (reference sequence). The CDR3 extends over 17 amino acids. The V end lost 0 bases, the J end lost 1 base, and 18 bases lay between the germline ends.

A word on this clonotype: This could be a read error, since a much larger clone is one nucleotide away. V is TRBV5-1 and J is TRBJ2-2; 11 bases agree with TRBD2. Germline V CDR1 and CDR2: SGHRS, YFSETQ. The CDR3 spans 15 residues. The CDR3 nucleotides are TGCGCCAGCAGAACCGGGACTAGCGGTTCCGGGGGGCTGTTTTTT. Translation gives CASRTGTSGSGGLFF.

This clonotype was observed at least ten times. The chain recombines TRBV20-1 with TRBJ1-5; D is unclear. Trimming took off 6 bases at V and 5 bases at J, with 20 bases between the two ends. The CDR3 totals 15 residues. From germline, CDR1 is DFQATT and CDR2 SNEGSKA (reference sequence). CDR3 bases: TGCAGTGCCGCCCCCCTGGGTCCTGGCGATCAGCCCCAGCATTTT. Amino acid sequence: CSAAPLGPGDQPQHF.

This clonotype has at least ten counts. DNA of the CDR3: TGTGCCAGCAGCCAACTAGGACAGAACTATGGCTACACCTTC. Translated, it gives CASSQLGQNYGYTF. The rearrangement joins TRBV14 to TRBJ1-2; TRBD1 might be the D (6 bases). Trimming took off 2 bases at V and 2 bases at J, with 9 bases between the two ends. From germline, CDR1 is SGHDN and CDR2 FVKESK. This CDR3 comprises 14 residues.